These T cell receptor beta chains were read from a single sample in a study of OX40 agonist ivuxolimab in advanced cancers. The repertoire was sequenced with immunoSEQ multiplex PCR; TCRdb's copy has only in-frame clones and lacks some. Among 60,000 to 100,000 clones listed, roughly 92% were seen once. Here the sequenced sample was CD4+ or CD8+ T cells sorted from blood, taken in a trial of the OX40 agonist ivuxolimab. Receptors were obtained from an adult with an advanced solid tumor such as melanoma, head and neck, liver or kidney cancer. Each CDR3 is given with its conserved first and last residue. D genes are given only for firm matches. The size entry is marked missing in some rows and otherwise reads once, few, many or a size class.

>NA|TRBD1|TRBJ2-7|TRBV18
TGTGCCAGCTCACCCTACGGACAGGGGGGATCCTACGAGCAGTACTTC
CASSPYGQGGSYEQYF
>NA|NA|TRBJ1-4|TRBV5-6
TGTGCCAGCAGCTTTCGTAACAGGTATAATGAAAAACTGTTTTTT
CASSFRNRYNEKLFF
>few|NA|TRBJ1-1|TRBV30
TGTGCCTGGAGCCCCGGGGCAGTTGAAGCTTTCTTT
CAWSPGAVEAFF
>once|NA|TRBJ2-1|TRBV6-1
TGTGCCAGCAGTGAAGAGGGTCAGGTTTACAATGAGCAGTTCTTC
CASSEEGQVYNEQFF
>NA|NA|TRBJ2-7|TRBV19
TGTGCCAGTAGTAAGCTACAGCCCTACGAGCAGTACTTC
CASSKLQPYEQYF
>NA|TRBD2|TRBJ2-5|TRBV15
TGTGCCACCAGCTCCTCGCGGGGGGACGCGGAAGAGACCCAGTACTTC
CATSSSRGDAEETQYF
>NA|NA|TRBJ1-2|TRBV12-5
TGTGCTAGTGGTTTGGCGCAACAAATAAACTATGGCTACACCTTC
CASGLAQQINYGYTF
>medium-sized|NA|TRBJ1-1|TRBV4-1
TGCGCCAGCAGCGGGACTGAAGCTTTCTTT
CASSGTEAFF
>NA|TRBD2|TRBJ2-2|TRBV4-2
TGTGCCAGCAGCCTCGGACTAGAAGACACCGGGGAGCTGTTTTTT
CASSLGLEDTGELFF
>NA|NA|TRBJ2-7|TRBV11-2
TGTGCCAGCAGCTTCAGCTCCTACGAGCAGTACTTC
CASSFSSYEQYF
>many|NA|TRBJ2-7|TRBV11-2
TGTGCCAGCACGGAAGCGGCGGGTGAGCAGTACTTC
CASTEAAGEQYF
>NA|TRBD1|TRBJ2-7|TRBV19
TGTGCCAGTAGGCCTGGGGGACAGGGTTCCTACGAGCAGTACTTC
CASRPGGQGSYEQYF
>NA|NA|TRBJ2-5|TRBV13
TGTGCCAGCACCCAGGGGGGGAGAGAGACCCAGTACTTC
CASTQGGRETQYF
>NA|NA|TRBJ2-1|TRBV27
TGTGCCAGCAGTTTATCTGGGCCAATGGGTCTCAATGAGCAGTTCTTC
CASSLSGPMGLNEQFF
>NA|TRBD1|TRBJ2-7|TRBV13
TGTGCCAGCAGCAACGACAGGGGCGAGCAGTACTTC
CASSNDRGEQYF
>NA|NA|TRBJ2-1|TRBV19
TGTGCCAGTGCCGCTGGTGGAAGTGAGCAGTTCTTC
CASAAGGSEQFF
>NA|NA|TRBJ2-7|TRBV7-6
TGTGCCAGCAGCTTAGCTCAAGGGTACGAGCAGTACTTC
CASSLAQGYEQYF
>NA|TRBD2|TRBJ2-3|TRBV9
TGTGCCAGCAGCGCCGGGGGGTACACAGATACGCAGTATTTT
CASSAGGYTDTQYF
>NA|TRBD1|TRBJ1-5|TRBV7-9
TGTGCCAGCAGCGGACAGGGGGTTGGCAATCAGCCCCAGCATTTT
CASSGQGVGNQPQHF
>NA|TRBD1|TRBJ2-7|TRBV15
TGTGCCACCAGCCTACAGGGGGCCTACGAGCAGTACTTC
CATSLQGAYEQYF
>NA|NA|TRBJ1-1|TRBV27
TGTGCCAGCAGTTTCGCAGGGAACACTGAAGCTTTCTTT
CASSFAGNTEAFF
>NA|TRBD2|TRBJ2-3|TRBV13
TGTGCCAGCAGCTTAGCCCGGGGGGGTCGTAGCACAGATACGCAGTATTTT
CASSLARGGRSTDTQYF
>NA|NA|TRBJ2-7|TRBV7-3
TGTGCCAGCAGCTCAGGACAAACTCCCGAATACGAGCAGTACTTC
CASSSGQTPEYEQYF
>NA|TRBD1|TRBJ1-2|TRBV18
TGTGCCAGCTCCCCGGGACAGGCCCACCCTGGCTACACCTTC
CASSPGQAHPGYTF
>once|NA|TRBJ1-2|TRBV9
TGTGCCAGCAGCGTAGGTTCAGCTAACTATGGCTACACCTTC
CASSVGSANYGYTF
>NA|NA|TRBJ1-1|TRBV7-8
TGTGCCAGCAGCTTAGCGGACGGACCGGGACTCAACACCGAAGCTTTCTTT
CASSLADGPGLNTEAFF
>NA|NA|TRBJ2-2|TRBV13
TGTGCCAGCAGCGAAGATTTGGGGCCGGAAACCGGGGAGCTGTTTTTT
CASSEDLGPETGELFF
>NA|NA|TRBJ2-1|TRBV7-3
TGTGCCAGCAGCTGGGGGACTGAGAGCTCCTACAATGAGCAGTTCTTC
CASSWGTESSYNEQFF
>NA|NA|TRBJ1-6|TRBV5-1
TGCGCCAGCAGCTTGGATGGCCTACCTAGCTCCTATAATTCACCCCTCCACTTT
CASSLDGLPSSYNSPLHF
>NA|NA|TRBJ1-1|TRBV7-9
TGTGCCAGCAGCGTGACTTCTGGCGGCACTGAAGCTTTCTTT
CASSVTSGGTEAFF
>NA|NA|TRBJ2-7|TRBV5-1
TGCGCCAGCAGCTTGGAAAATTCCTACGAGCAGTACTTC
CASSLENSYEQYF
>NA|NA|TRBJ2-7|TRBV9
TGTGCCAGCAGCGTAGGCTACAACTACGAGCAGTACTTC
CASSVGYNYEQYF
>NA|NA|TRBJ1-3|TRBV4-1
TGCGCCAGCAGCCAAAGTTCCTCTGGAAACACCATATATTTT
CASSQSSSGNTIYF
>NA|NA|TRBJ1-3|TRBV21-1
TGTGCCAGCAGCCGGACAGGGCCCTCTGGAAACACCATATATTTT
CASSRTGPSGNTIYF